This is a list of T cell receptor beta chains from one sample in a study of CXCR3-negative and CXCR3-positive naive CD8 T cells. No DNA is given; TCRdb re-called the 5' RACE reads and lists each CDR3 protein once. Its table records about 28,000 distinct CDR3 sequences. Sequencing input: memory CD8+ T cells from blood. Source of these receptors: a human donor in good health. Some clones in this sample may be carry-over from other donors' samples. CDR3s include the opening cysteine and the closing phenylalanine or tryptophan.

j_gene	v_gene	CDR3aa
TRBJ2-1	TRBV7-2	CASSFQIAGGRSYNEQFF
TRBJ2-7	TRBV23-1	CASSQFRRGLESGEQYF
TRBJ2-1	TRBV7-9	CASSSVRLATVSYNEQFF
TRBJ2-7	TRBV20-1	CSAAPVTQDPYEQYF
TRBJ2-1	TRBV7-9	CASSLTLGNEQFF
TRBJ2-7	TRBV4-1	CASSQDGGYEQYF
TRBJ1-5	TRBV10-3	CAISESARNQPQHF
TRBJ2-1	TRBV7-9	CASTPGGVYNEQFF
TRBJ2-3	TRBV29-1	CSAVDQNVGADTQYF
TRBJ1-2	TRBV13	CASSSRVGSNYGYTF
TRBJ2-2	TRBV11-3	CASSLDGGFGGELFF
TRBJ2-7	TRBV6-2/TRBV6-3	CASSPIAGPQSYEQYF
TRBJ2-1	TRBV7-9	CASSPNTITQGLAAYNEQFF
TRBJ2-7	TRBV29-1	CSALSRDRVTYEQYF
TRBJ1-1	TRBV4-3	CASSQEESRRAEAFF
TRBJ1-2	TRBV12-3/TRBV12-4	CASSSFNVVVEGFHGYTF
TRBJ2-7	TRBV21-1	CASPLTAFSYEQYF
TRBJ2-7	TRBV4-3	CASSSRGRGYEQYF
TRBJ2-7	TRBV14	CASSHRGGGEQYF
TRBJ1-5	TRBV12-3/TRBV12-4	CASSPRSQPQHF
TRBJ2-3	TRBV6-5	CASSYRESTDTQYF
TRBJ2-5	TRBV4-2	CASSPRGMGQETQYF
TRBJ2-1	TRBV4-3	CASSQFGNYNEQFF
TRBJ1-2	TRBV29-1	CSVGEPLGQGVLDYGYTF